This TCR beta chain derives from a study of T cell responses to AZD1222 COVID-19 vaccine. Assay used: immunoSEQ multiplex PCR; TCRdb lists only in-frame clones, some missing. The table lists around 94,000 clones, 75% to 90% of them singletons, with about 4.5% in the top ten. The CDR3 spans 15 residues. Germline V lookup: CDR1 MNHEY, CDR2 SMNVEV (reference sequence). After removal of 6 bases from V and 4 bases from J, the junction contained 9 bases not matched to a gene. The material sequenced was peripheral blood, taken 28 days after the second AZD1222 dose. The chain joins TRBV27 to TRBJ1-5; the match to TRBD1 covers 7 bases. This clonotype originated in an adult who received the AZD1222 COVID-19 vaccine. The CDR3 sequence is CASRTRQGGNQPQHF. CDR3 nucleotides: TGTGCCAGCAGGACAAGACAGGGTGGGAATCAGCCCCAGCATTTT.